This TCR beta chain emerged from a study of cytomegalovirus exposure and HLA in healthy donors. Study-wide findings and caveats: When analyzed later, the rates of TCR association showed variation by HLA locus, with DRB1 the most and HLA-C the fewest. An analysis was carried out at a later point. It showed that HLA-associated TCR beta chains were more clonally expanded than equally common non-associated chains. CMV serostatus was the sole immune exposure data available.

As for this clone: Its antigen is as yet unknown.

The PCR had 60 Vbeta and 13 Jbeta primers. Data came from immunoSEQ multiplex PCR; TCRdb stores just in-frame clones and leaves some out. This table has roughly 140,000 clones, 75% to 80% appearing once. The V gene's germline CDR1 is LGHNA and CDR2 YNFKEQ. The CDR3 is 15 amino acids. Trimming cost V 0 bases and J 0 bases, with 9 bases left between them. What was sequenced was PBMCs. This sequence joins TRBV4-2 and TRBJ2-7; D possibly corresponds to TRBD2 (5 bases). The receptor comes from a woman in her thirties in good health and CMV-seronegative. The DNA for the CDR3 is TGTGCCAGCAGCCAAGACGCTAGCCCCTCCTACGAGCAGTACTTC. This encodes CASSQDASPSYEQYF.